The rows below give T cell receptor beta chains drawn from one sample of a study of T cells in Graves' hyperthyroidism and ophthalmopathy. TCRdb reprocessed the multiplex PCR reads with MiXCR, giving one entry per CDR3 protein. This repertoire shows roughly 350,000 distinct CDR3 sequences, about 14% found once; its top ten account for about 22%. Sequences were obtained from blood. The receptors come from a woman aged 30 to 39 with Graves' hyperthyroidism. Both conserved end residues are part of each CDR3. D genes are given only for firm matches. A clone size is listed for some rows: how often the clone was seen (once, few, many), or a class if it is expanded.

length	J	V	D	size	CDR3	DNA
14	TRBJ1-1	TRBV5-5	.	.	CASSLAGLGTEAFF	TGTGCCAGCAGCTTGGCCGGGCTCGGCACTGAAGCTTTCTTT
17	TRBJ2-5	TRBV7-9	.	few	CASSLGRTRGRKETQYF	TGTGCCAGCAGCTTAGGACGCACCCGAGGGAGGAAAGAGACCCAGTACTTC
12	TRBJ1-2	TRBV6-5	.	few	CASSYGGSGYTF	TGTGCCAGCAGTTACGGTGGTAGCGGCTACACCTTC
13	TRBJ1-1	TRBV3-1	.	.	CASRGGPNTEAFF	TGTGCCAGCAGGGGCGGCCCGAACACTGAAGCTTTCTTT
14	TRBJ2-1	TRBV9	TRBD2	.	CASSPRLAGWEQFF	TGTGCCAGCAGCCCAAGACTAGCGGGTTGGGAGCAGTTCTTC
14	TRBJ2-7	TRBV20-1	TRBD2	many	CSARDTSGYYEQYF	TGCAGTGCTAGAGATACTAGCGGGTACTACGAGCAGTACTTC
14	TRBJ2-7	TRBV29-1	TRBD1	few	CSVGHRDRVHEQYF	TGCAGCGTTGGACACCGGGACAGGGTCCACGAGCAGTACTTC
15	TRBJ2-5	TRBV15	.	many	CATSIRAGIQETQYF	TGTGCCACCAGCATCCGGGCGGGCATACAAGAGACCCAGTACTTC
12	TRBJ1-1	TRBV6-1	.	.	CASREDNTEAFF	TGTGCCAGCAGGGAGGATAACACTGAAGCTTTCTTT
14	TRBJ1-3	TRBV5-1	.	few	CASSLERPGNTIYF	TGCGCCAGCAGCTTGGAGAGGCCTGGAAACACCATATATTTT
14	TRBJ2-1	TRBV7-2	TRBD2	many	CASSLGLALNEQFF	TGTGCCAGCAGCCTGGGACTAGCGCTCAATGAGCAGTTCTTC
17	TRBJ2-2	TRBV4-2	TRBD2	few	CASSQESSGSGTGELFF	TGTGCCAGCAGCCAAGAGAGTAGCGGGAGTGGCACCGGGGAGCTGTTTTTT
13	TRBJ2-7	TRBV29-1	.	few	CSAGVGIAYEQYF	TGCAGCGCCGGCGTAGGGATCGCCTACGAGCAGTACTTC
16	TRBJ2-1	TRBV7-2	TRBD2	.	CASIHRSGGGIHEQFF	TGTGCCAGCATCCACAGGTCGGGAGGCGGAATCCATGAGCAGTTCTTC
14	TRBJ1-4	TRBV6-1	.	many	CASIHPGANEKLFF	TGTGCCAGCATTCACCCCGGGGCTAATGAAAAACTGTTTTTT
14	TRBJ2-6	TRBV20-1	.	few	CSARETSGANVLTF	TGCAGTGCCCGAGAGACCTCTGGGGCCAACGTCCTGACTTTC
14	TRBJ2-1	TRBV3-1	.	few	CASRTRGEAGKQFF	TGTGCCAGCAGAACTAGGGGGGAGGCGGGCAAGCAGTTCTTC
15	TRBJ2-7	TRBV19	TRBD2	many	CASSFLAGNLDEQYF	TGTGCCAGTAGTTTCCTAGCGGGAAATTTGGACGAGCAGTACTTC
15	TRBJ1-1	TRBV12-3/TRBV12-4	.	many	CASSRRQAMNTEAFF	TGTGCCAGCAGTCGAAGACAGGCAATGAACACTGAAGCTTTCTTT
11	TRBJ2-7	TRBV20-1	.	many	CSAGTSYEQYF	TGCAGCGCCGGGACTTCCTACGAGCAGTACTTC
14	TRBJ2-7	TRBV18	.	many	CASSPQGGSYEQYF	TGTGCCAGCTCACCCCAGGGAGGCTCCTACGAGCAGTACTTC
14	TRBJ2-5	TRBV6-1	.	.	CASKRTPDQETQYF	TGTGCCAGCAAACGCACCCCAGATCAAGAGACCCAGTACTTC
14	TRBJ2-5	TRBV20-1	TRBD2	many	CSARDQAGEETQYF	TGCAGTGCTAGAGATCAAGCGGGGGAAGAGACCCAGTACTTC
15	TRBJ2-1	TRBV19	.	.	CASSIDRASYNEQFF	TGTGCCAGTAGTATCGATAGGGCCTCCTACAATGAGCAGTTCTTC
11	TRBJ2-5	TRBV5-1	.	.	CASQFQETQYF	TGCGCCAGCCAGTTCCAAGAGACCCAGTACTTC
14	TRBJ2-5	TRBV6-5	.	.	CASSYSSGKETQYF	TGTGCCAGCAGTTACTCGTCAGGAAAAGAGACCCAGTACTTC
14	TRBJ1-2	TRBV2	TRBD1	.	CASSLQGVNYGYTF	TGTGCCAGCAGTCTACAGGGGGTTAACTATGGCTACACCTTC
15	TRBJ1-5	TRBV7-2	TRBD1	few	CASSFDRAPNQPQHF	TGTGCCAGCAGCTTCGACAGGGCGCCTAATCAGCCCCAGCATTTT
14	TRBJ1-2	TRBV18	.	many	CASSQPQGFGGYTF	TGTGCCAGCTCACAACCGCAGGGGTTCGGTGGCTACACCTTC
12	TRBJ2-3	TRBV25-1	.	few	CASARFTDTQYF	TGTGCCAGCGCCCGCTTCACAGATACGCAGTATTTT
15	TRBJ2-2	TRBV18	.	.	CASSPLNRPPGELFF	TGTGCCAGCTCACCACTTAACAGGCCACCCGGGGAGCTGTTTTTT
15	TRBJ2-1	TRBV10-2	TRBD2	.	CASTDTSGRVGEQFF	TGCGCCAGCACGGATACCAGCGGGAGGGTTGGTGAGCAGTTCTTC
15	TRBJ1-6	TRBV6-1	.	.	CASTIRGGRNSPLHF	TGTGCCAGCACTATAAGAGGGGGGCGGAATTCACCCCTCCACTTT
14	TRBJ2-2	TRBV19	.	many	CASKREGSTGELFF	TGTGCCAGTAAGAGAGAGGGATCCACCGGGGAGCTGTTTTTT